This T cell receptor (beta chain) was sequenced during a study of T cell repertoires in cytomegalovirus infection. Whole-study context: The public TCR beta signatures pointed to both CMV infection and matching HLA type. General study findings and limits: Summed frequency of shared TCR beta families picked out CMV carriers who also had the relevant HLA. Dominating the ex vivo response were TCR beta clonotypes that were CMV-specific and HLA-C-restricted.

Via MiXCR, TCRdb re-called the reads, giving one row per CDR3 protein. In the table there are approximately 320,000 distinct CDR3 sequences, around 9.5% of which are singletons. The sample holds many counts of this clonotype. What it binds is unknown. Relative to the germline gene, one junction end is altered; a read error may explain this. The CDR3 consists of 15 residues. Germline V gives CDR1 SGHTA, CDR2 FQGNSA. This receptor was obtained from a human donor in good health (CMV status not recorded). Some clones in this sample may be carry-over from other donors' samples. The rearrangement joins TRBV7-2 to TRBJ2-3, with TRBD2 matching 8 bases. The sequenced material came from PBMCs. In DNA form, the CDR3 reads TGTGCCAGCAGTTTAGCAGGACGGGAGGGCCCGACGCAGTATTTT. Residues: CASSLAGREGPTQYF.